This T cell receptor beta chain was captured by sequencing in a study of blood T cells in healthy people across ages. Points from the study as a whole: Estimated diversity that came from one million T cells was considered an underestimate. As age increased, TCR beta diversity per million T cells fell in a roughly linear fashion. More naive CD4+ cells and higher diversity marked long-lived donors relative to aged donors.

With V trimmed by 7 bases and J by 6 bases, 2 bases remained unmatched. Germline V gives CDR1 SNHLY, CDR2 FYNNEI. The CDR3 length is 12 residues. PCR was performed a second time for about 6 to 12 cycles using a sample-barcoded 5' primer and a J-beta primer mix. TCRdb re-called the 5' RACE reads with MiXCR, one entry per CDR3 protein. The profile shows 650,000 to 950,000 distinct CDR3 sequences, under 45% of them singletons. As concerns this clonotype: As yet, its antigen is unknown. This may arise from a read error, as a much more abundant clone is one base away.

The sequence derives from a man aged 55 to 70 in good health. V and J are TRBV2 and TRBJ2-7; 11 nucleotides align to TRBD1. The sequencing sample was made of blood. The DNA for the CDR3 is TGTGCCAGCACCGGGACAGGGGGCGAGCAGTACTTC. Translating gives CASTGTGGEQYF.